Below are 14 T cell receptor beta chains sequenced from a single sample in a study of blood T cell repertoires in COVID-19. Only in-frame clones appear in the TCRdb table, and some are missing; sequencing was by immunoSEQ multiplex PCR. The sample gives 200,000 to 250,000 clones, almost 85% of which show up once; about 4% is in the top ten. The material sequenced was peripheral blood. The receptors here all came from a man aged 45 to 65 with acute or convalescent COVID-19.

This clone was observed a few times. The chain carries TRBV5-1 and TRBJ2-7; perhaps TRBD1 as D (5 bases). Germline V gene lookup returns CDR1 SGHRS and CDR2 YFSETQ. V lost 2 bases, J lost 4 bases, and 13 bases lay in between. There are 14 residues in the CDR3. DNA for the CDR3: TGCGCCAGCAGCTTCGGTCAGGGTAGGTACGAGCAGTACTTC. It translates to CASSFGQGRYEQYF.

This chain links TRBV3-1 (or the pseudogene TRBV3-2) with TRBJ2-2; TRBD2 aligns across 13 bases. From germline, CDR1 is LGHDT and CDR2 YNNKEL (reference sequence). This CDR3 has 17 residues. J lost 6 bases, V lost 2 bases, and 6 bases had no gene match. CDR3 sequence: CASSQLLAGGSAGELFF. CDR3 bases: TGTGCCAGCAGCCAACTACTAGCGGGGGGGTCAGCCGGGGAGCTGTTTTTT.

This clone was seen just once. The rearrangement uses TRBV27 and TRBJ2-2, with TRBD1 identical over 8 bases. V trimming: 6 bases; J trimming: 3 bases; junction bases outside the gene matches: 6. The CDR3 covers 15 residues. In germline, CDR1 is MNHEY, CDR2 SMNVEV (reference sequence). CDR3 DNA sequence: TGTGCCAGCAGCTCAGGGGGCGCGGACACCGGGGAGCTGTTTTTT. Its translation: CASSSGGADTGELFF.

The rearrangement uses TRBV6-2 or TRBV6-3 and TRBJ2-3; 9 bases fit TRBD2. V shed 2 bases, J shed 6 bases, and the junction held 12 bases outside the gene matches. The germline V gene has CDR1 MNHEY and CDR2 SVGEGT. The CDR3 loop spans 17 amino acids. CDR3 sequence: CASSYGRLAVAEDTQYF. The CDR3, as DNA: TGTGCCAGCAGTTACGGAAGACTAGCGGTAGCAGAGGATACGCAGTATTTT.

This clone was found a few times. The chain employs TRBV6-5 and TRBJ2-5; D not certain. Per germline, CDR1 MNHEY and CDR2 SVGAGI. This CDR3 has 12 amino acids. Trimming cost V 6 bases and J 1 base, with 6 bases left between them. The CDR3 sequence is CASRALQETQYF. DNA for the CDR3: TGTGCCAGCAGGGCCCTCCAAGAGACCCAGTACTTC.

The chain recombines TRBV2 with TRBJ1-6; TRBD1 might be the D (5 bases). Germline loops: CDR1 SNHLY, CDR2 FYNNEI. The V end lost 10 bases, the J end lost 7 bases, and 14 bases lay between the germline ends. The CDR3 runs to 13 residues. CDR3 amino acids: CATGPEKNSPLHF. The DNA for the CDR3 is TGTGCCACAGGGCCAGAAAAGAATTCACCCCTCCACTTT.

This clone was counted once. The V gene is TRBV9, the J gene TRBJ2-2; tentatively, D is TRBD1 (5 bases). CDR3 size: 14 residues. CDR1 and CDR2 (germline): SGDLS, YYNGEE. V dropped 0 bases and J dropped 4 bases, with 7 bases sitting between them. DNA for the CDR3: TGTGCCAGCAGCGTAGCTCAGGGCACCGGGGAGCTGTTTTTT. Translation: CASSVAQGTGELFF.

This chain uses TRBV6-2 or TRBV6-3 with TRBJ2-2, with D tentatively TRBD1 (5 bases). The CDR3 loop spans 16 amino acids. The germline gives CDR1 MNHEY, CDR2 SVGEGT. V shed 4 bases and J shed 5 bases, with 17 bases lying between them. In nucleotides, the CDR3 is TGTGCCAGCAGTTCTCCCCTGATAGGGGCTACCGGGGAGCTGTTTTTT. It codes for CASSSPLIGATGELFF.

This rearrangement joins TRBV6-5 to TRBJ2-5, with 9 positions matching TRBD2. Germline V gene data show CDR1 as MNHEY and CDR2 as SVGAGI. Unmatched junction bases numbered 4, after V lost 6 bases and J lost 5 bases. The CDR3 is 13 residues long. CDR3 residues: CASSMSGRETQYF. The CDR3, as DNA: TGTGCCAGCAGCATGAGCGGGAGGGAGACCCAGTACTTC.

The chain couples TRBV19 to TRBJ2-5; TRBD2 aligns across 9 bases. Trimming at V came to 9 bases and at J to 5 bases, leaving 16 bases not matched to a gene. The CDR3 loop spans 16 amino acids. The germline gives CDR1 LNHDA, CDR2 SQIVND (reference sequence). CDR3 bases: TGTGCCAGCAGGCTGCACGGCGGGGGGGCCGGGGAGACCCAGTACTTC. Translation: CASRLHGGGAGETQYF.

This clone has only a few counts. The chain is built from TRBV12-3 or TRBV12-4 and TRBJ2-7; D might be TRBD1 (6 bases). The V end was cut by 5 bases, the J end by 2 bases, with 7 bases between. The CDR3 is 12 residues long. CDR3: CASSPGAYEQYF. The CDR3 region has the DNA TGTGCCAGCAGTCCAGGGGCCTACGAGCAGTACTTC.

Here the CDR3 reads CASSPRIYPTHEQFF. The CDR3 DNA reads TGTGCCAGCTCACCCAGGATCTACCCGACCCATGAGCAGTTCTTC. The rearrangement links TRBV18 to TRBJ2-1; the D is unclear. Trimming stripped 3 bases from V and 8 bases from J, with 17 bases between. Germline V gene sequence: CDR1 KGHSH, CDR2 LQKENI. This CDR3 has 15 amino acids.

The chain links TRBV10-3 to TRBJ1-1, with 10 bases lining up with TRBD1. This CDR3 contains 18 residues. V was pared by 6 bases and J by 0 bases, with 13 bases of the junction left unmatched. Germline CDR1 and CDR2: ENHRY and SYGVKD. The CDR3 loop reads CAIRALPPGQGLNTEAFF. In DNA, the CDR3 is TGTGCCATCAGAGCTCTCCCGCCGGGACAGGGGCTGAACACTGAAGCTTTCTTT.

The chain has TRBV7-8 and TRBJ1-2; TRBD1 aligns across 9 bases. CDR3 length equals 13 residues. CDR1 and CDR2 from the germline V gene are SGHVS and FQNEAQ. The V and J ends lost 4 bases and 5 bases, in that order; junction bases with no gene match: 2. The DNA of the CDR3 is TGTGCCAGCAGCTCCGACAGGGGGTATGGCTACACCTTC. This translates into CASSSDRGYGYTF.